The clone carrying this TCR beta chain was counted many times. The time point: newly diagnosed GD, antithyroid drugs for less than 3 months. Making the TCR library involved RNA that had been extracted from PBMCs. Staff drew around 10 milliliters of peripheral blood into EDTA tubes. CDR3-region Arm-PCR and iRepertoire HTBI primers produced the TCR beta libraries. TCRdb analysed the multiplex PCR reads with MiXCR anew, one entry per CDR3 protein. The sample records approximately 270,000 distinct CDR3 sequences, 18% being singletons. This sample is part of a study of regulatory T cells in long-lasting Graves disease. These records were also assigned to another study, of T cells in Graves' hyperthyroidism and ophthalmopathy. As that report states: Diagnoses were made from clinical symptoms, serum measures (thyroxine and TRAb), thyroid ultrasound and orbital computed tomography. Blood also carried most thyroid clonotypes expanded above 0.001.

The receptor was derived from a woman in her thirties with Graves disease. Sequences were derived from peripheral blood mononuclear cells (PBMCs), sampled at new diagnosis, from a patient treated with antithyroid drugs.

Here the CDR3 reads CASSYWTGGGIHNEQFF. CDR3 sequence (DNA): TGTGCCAGCAGTTACTGGACTGGCGGGGGGATACACAATGAGCAGTTCTTC. The chain is built from TRBV6-2 or TRBV6-3 and TRBJ2-1; 8 nucleotides agree with TRBD2. J lost 5 bases, V lost 1 base, and 10 bases had no gene match. Germline CDR1 and CDR2: MNHEY and SVGEGT. This CDR3 spans 17 amino acids.